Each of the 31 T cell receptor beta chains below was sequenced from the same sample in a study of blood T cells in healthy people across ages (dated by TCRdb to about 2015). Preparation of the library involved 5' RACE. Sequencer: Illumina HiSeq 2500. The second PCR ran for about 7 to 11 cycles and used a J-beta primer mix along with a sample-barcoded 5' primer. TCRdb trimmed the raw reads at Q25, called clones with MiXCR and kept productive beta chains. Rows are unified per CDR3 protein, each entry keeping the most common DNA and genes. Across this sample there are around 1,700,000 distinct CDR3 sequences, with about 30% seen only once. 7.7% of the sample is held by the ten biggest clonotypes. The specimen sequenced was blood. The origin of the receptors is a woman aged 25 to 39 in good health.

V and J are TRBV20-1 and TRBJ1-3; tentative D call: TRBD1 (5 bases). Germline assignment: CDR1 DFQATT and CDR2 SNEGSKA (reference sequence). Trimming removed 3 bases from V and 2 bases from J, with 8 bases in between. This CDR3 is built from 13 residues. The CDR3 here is CSASGGAGNTIYF. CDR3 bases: TGCAGTGCTAGTGGGGGAGCTGGAAACACCATATATTTT.

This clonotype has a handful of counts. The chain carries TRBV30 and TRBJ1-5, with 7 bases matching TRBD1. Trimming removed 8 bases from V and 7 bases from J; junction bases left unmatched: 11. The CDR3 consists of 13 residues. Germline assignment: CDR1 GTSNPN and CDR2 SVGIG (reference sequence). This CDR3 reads CAGHRGSGQPQHF. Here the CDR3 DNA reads TGTGCCGGACACAGGGGATCAGGGCAGCCCCAGCATTTT.

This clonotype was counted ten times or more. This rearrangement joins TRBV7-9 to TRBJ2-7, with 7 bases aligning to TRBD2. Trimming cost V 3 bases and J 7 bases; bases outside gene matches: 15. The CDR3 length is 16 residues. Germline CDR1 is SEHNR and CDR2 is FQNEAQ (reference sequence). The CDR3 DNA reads TGTGCCAGCAGCTTGGGCGAGACGGCGGGAGCGTGGGAGCAGTACTTC. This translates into CASSLGETAGAWEQYF.

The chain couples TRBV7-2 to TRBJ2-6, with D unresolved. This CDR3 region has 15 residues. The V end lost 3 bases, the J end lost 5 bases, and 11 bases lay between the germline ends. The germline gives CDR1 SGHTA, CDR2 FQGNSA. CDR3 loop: CASSFAGPRANVLTF. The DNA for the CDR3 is TGTGCCAGCAGCTTCGCCGGTCCCCGGGCCAACGTCCTGACTTTC.

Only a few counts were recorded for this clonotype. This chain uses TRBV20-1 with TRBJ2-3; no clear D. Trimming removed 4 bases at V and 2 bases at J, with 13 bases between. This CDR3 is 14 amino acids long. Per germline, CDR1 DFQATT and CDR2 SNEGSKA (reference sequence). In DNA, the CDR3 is TGCAGTGCTAAAGGGTCTGGCAACACAGATACGCAGTATTTT. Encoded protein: CSAKGSGNTDTQYF.

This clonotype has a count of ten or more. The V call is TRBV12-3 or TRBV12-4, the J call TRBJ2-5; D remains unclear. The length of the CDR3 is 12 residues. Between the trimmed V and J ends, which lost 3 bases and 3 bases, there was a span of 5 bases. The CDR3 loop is CASSFWEETQYF. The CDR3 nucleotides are TGTGCCAGCAGTTTCTGGGAAGAGACCCAGTACTTC.

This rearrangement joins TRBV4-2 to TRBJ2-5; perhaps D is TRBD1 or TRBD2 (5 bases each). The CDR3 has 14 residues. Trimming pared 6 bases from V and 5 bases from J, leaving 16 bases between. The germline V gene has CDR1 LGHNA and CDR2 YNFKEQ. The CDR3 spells CASRGPPQWETQYF. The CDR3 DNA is TGTGCCAGCAGGGGACCCCCTCAGTGGGAGACCCAGTACTTC.

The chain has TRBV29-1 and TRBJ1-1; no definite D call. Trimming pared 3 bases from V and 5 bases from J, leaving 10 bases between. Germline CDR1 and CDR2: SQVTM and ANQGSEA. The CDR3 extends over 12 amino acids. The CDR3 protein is CSVDRVGTEAFF. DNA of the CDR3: TGCAGCGTTGATCGGGTGGGGACTGAAGCTTTCTTT.

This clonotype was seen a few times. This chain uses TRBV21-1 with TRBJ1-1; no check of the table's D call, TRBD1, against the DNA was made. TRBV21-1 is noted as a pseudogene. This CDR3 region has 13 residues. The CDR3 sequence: CASSNRPGVTAFF. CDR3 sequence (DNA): TGTGCCAGCAGCAATCGGCCGGGGGTCACAGCTTTCTTT.

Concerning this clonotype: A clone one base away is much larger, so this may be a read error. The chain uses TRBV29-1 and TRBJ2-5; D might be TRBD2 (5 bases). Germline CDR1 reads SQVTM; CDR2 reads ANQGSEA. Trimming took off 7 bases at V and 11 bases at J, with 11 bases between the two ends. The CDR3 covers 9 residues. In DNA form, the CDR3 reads TGCAGCGCCTCAGCGGAGCAGTACTTC. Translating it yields CSASAEQYF.

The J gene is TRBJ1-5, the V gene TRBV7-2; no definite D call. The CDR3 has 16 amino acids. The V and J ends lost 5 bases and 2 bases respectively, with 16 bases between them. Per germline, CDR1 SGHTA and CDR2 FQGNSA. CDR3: CASSPGATRGNQPQHF. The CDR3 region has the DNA TGTGCCAGCAGCCCTGGAGCAACTAGGGGCAATCAGCCCCAGCATTTT.

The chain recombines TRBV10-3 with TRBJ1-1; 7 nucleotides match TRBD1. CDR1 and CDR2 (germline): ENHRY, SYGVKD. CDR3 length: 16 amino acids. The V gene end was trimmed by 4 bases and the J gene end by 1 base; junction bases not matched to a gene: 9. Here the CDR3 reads CAISALGQGGNTEAFF. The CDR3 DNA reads TGTGCCATCAGTGCCTTGGGGCAGGGGGGGAACACTGAAGCTTTCTTT.

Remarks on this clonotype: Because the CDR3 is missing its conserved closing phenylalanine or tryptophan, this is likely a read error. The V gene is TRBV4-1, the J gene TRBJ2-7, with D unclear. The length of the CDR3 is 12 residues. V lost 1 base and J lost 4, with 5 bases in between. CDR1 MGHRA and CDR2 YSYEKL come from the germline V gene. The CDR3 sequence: CASSQGRYEQYL. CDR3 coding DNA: TGCGCCAGCAGCCAAGGACGTTACGAGCAGTACCTC.

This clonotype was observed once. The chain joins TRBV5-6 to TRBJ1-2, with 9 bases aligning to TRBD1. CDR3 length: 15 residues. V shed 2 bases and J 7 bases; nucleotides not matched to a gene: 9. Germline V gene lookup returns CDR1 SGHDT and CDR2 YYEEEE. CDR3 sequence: CASSFPTGGRSGYTF. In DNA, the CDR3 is TGTGCCAGCAGCTTCCCTACAGGGGGCAGGAGTGGCTACACCTTC.

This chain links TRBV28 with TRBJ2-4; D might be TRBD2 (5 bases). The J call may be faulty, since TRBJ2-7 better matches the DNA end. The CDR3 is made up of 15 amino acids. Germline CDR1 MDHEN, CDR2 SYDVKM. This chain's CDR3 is CASSGDYRLTYEQYF. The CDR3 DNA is TGTGCCAGCAGTGGAGACTATAGGTTAACCTACGAGCAGTACTTC.

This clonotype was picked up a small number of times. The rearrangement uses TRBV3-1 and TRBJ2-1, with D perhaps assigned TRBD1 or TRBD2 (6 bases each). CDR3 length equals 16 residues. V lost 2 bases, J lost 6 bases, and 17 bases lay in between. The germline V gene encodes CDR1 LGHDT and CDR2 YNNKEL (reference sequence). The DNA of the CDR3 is TGTGCCAGCAGCCAACAACCCTCAGGAGGGGGCAATGAGCAGTTCTTC. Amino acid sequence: CASSQQPSGGGNEQFF.

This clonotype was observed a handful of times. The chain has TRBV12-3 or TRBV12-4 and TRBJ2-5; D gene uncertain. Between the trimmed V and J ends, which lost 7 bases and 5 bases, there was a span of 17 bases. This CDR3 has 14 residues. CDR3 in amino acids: CASTPGPSMETQYF. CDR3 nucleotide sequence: TGTGCCAGCACCCCGGGCCCTTCCATGGAGACCCAGTACTTC.

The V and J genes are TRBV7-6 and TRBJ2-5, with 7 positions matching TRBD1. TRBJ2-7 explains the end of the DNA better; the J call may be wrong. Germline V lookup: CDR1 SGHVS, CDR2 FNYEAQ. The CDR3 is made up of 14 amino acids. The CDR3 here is CASSLRTGPNEQYF. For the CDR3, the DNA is TGTGCCAGCAGCTTAAGGACAGGACCTAACGAGCAGTACTTC.

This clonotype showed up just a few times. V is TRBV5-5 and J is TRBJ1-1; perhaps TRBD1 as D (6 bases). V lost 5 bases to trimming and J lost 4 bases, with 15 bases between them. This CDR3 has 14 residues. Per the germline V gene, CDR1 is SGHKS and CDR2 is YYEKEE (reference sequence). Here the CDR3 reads CASRLQGGGTEAFF. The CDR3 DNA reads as TGTGCCAGCAGATTACAGGGTGGGGGCACTGAAGCTTTCTTT.

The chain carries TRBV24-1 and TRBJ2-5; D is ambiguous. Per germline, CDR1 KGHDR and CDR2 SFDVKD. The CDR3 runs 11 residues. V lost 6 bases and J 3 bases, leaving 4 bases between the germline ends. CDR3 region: CATSYEETQYF. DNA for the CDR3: TGTGCCACCAGTTACGAAGAGACCCAGTACTTC.

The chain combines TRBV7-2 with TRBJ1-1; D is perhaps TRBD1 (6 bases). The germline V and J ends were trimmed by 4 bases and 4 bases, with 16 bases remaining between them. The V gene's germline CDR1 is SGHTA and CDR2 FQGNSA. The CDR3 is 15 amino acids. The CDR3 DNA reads TGTGCCAGCAGCTCTAACAGGGTAGGGAGCACTGAAGCTTTCTTT. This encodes CASSSNRVGSTEAFF.

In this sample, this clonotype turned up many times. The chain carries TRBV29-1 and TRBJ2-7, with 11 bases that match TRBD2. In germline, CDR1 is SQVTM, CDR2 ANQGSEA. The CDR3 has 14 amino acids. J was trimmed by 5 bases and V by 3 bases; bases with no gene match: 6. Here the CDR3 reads CSVDTSGREDEQYF. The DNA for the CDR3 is TGCAGCGTTGATACTAGCGGGAGAGAGGACGAGCAGTACTTC.

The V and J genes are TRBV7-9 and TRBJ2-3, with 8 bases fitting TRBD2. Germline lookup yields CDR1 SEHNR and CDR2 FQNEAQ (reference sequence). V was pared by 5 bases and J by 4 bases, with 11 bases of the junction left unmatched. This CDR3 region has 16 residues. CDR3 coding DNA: TGTGCCAGCAGCCCACCCAGCGGGAGTGCGGCAGATACGCAGTATTTT. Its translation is CASSPPSGSAADTQYF.

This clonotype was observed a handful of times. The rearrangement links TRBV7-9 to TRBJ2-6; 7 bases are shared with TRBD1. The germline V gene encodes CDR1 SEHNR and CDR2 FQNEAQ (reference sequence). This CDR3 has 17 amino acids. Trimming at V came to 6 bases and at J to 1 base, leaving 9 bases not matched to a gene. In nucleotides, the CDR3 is TGTGCCAGCAGTTACCGGGACAGAGAGTCTGGGGCCAACGTCCTGACTTTC. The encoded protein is CASSYRDRESGANVLTF.

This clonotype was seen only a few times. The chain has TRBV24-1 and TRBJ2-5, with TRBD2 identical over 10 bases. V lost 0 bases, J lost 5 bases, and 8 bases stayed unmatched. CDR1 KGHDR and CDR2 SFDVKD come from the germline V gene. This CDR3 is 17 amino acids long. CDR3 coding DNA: TGTGCCACCAGTGATTTGAATAGCGGGGGGCCTATGGAGACCCAGTACTTC. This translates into CATSDLNSGGPMETQYF.

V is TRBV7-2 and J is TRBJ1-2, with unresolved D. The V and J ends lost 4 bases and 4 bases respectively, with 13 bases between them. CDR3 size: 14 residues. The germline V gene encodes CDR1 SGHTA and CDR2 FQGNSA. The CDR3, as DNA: TGTGCCAGCAGCTCCACGGACGGTATCTATGGCTACACCTTC. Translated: CASSSTDGIYGYTF.

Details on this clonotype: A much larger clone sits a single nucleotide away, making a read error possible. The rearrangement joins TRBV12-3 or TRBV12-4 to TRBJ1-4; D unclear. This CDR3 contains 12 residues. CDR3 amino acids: CASSFGPEKRFF. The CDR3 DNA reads TGTGCCAGCAGTTTCGGACCTGAAAAACGGTTTTTT.

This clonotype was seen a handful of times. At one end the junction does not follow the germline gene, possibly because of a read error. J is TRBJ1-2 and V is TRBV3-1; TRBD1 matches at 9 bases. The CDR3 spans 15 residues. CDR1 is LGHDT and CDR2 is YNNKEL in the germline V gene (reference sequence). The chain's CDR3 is CANSQDRGANYGYTF. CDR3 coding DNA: TGTGCCAACAGCCAAGACAGGGGGGCCAACTATGGCTACACCTTC.

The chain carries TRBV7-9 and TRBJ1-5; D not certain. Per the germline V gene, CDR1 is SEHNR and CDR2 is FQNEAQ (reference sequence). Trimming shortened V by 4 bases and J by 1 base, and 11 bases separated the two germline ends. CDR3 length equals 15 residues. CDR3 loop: CASSSPEDSNQPQHF. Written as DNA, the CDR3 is TGTGCCAGCAGCTCCCCCGAAGACAGCAATCAGCCCCAGCATTTT.

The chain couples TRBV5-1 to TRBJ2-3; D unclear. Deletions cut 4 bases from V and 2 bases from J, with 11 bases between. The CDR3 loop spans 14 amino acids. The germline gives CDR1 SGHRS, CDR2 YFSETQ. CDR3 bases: TGCGCCAGCAGCATGGACCCAAACACAGATACGCAGTATTTT. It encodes CASSMDPNTDTQYF.

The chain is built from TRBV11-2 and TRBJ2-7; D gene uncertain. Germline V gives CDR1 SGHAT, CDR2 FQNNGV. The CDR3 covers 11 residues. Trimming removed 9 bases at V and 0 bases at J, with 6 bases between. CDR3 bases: TGTGCCAGTCAGGTCTCCTACGAGCAGTACTTC. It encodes CASQVSYEQYF. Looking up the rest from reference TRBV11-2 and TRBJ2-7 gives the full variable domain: EAGVAQSPRYKIIEKRQSVAFWCNPISGHATLYWYQQILGQGPKLLIQFQNNGVVDDSQLPKDRFSAERLKGVDSTLKIQPAKLEDSAVYLCASQVSYEQYFGPGTRLTVT.